Below, one TCR beta chain is given with its context. This sample stems from a study of T cell changes during pregnancy in multiple sclerosis. TCRdb's table, derived via immunoSEQ multiplex PCR, lists solely in-frame clones and lacks some. This table holds about 50,000 clones, about nine tenths found once. The receptor's source is a female donor in good health, enrolled as a control in a pregnancy study. The sample consisted of CD4+ T cells from peripheral blood mononuclear cells, taken after pregnancy.

The CDR3 DNA is TGCAGCGTCTCCGAGGCGGGGGGGCCGAACGGGGAGCTGTTTTTT. Residues: CSVSEAGGPNGELFF. The J gene is TRBJ2-2, the V gene TRBV29-1; the match to TRBD2 covers 9 bases. The CDR3 consists of 15 residues. Trimming at V came to 6 bases and at J to 7 bases, leaving 12 bases not matched to a gene. Germline CDR1 is SQVTM and CDR2 is ANQGSEA.